These 17 T cell receptor beta chains came from one sample sequenced in a study of blood T cells in healthy people across ages. It was with a sample-barcoded 5' primer and a J-beta primer mix that a second PCR of about 6 to 11 cycles was run. TCRdb called the 5' RACE reads again in MiXCR, with one record for every CDR3 protein. Among about 1,000,000 distinct CDR3 sequences listed, 35% to 50% were seen once. The sample consisted of blood. The source is a woman aged 60-75 years in good health.

The V call is TRBV12-3 or TRBV12-4, the J call TRBJ1-4, with 9 bases lining up with TRBD1. CDR3 length: 14 residues. V dropped 6 bases and J dropped 7; count of bases not matched to a gene: 6. The CDR3: CASREQTGGEKLFF. The CDR3 region has the DNA TGTGCCAGCAGGGAACAGACAGGGGGTGAAAAACTGTTTTTT.

This clonotype was counted at least ten times. The chain links TRBV20-1 to TRBJ2-7; possibly TRBD1 or TRBD2 for D (5 bases each). The V end lost 0 bases, the J end lost 7 bases, and 19 bases lay between the germline ends. Germline loops: CDR1 DFQATT, CDR2 SNEGSKA (reference sequence). The CDR3 is 15 residues long. CDR3 sequence (DNA): TGCAGTGCTAGAGAGCTGGAGGTTGGGGCCGGGGAGCAGTACTTC. The encoded protein is CSARELEVGAGEQYF.

This clonotype was counted a few times. This CDR3 is CATRGAIHRANVLTF. The CDR3 nucleotides read TGTGCCACCAGGGGGGCGATACATCGGGCCAACGTCCTGACTTTC. The gene calls are TRBV15 and TRBJ2-6, with D perhaps TRBD1 (6 bases). Trimming left V 6 bases short and J 5 bases short, with 14 bases between. The CDR3 covers 15 residues. Germline V gene lookup returns CDR1 LNHNV and CDR2 YYDKDF (reference sequence).

This sequence joins TRBV20-1 and TRBJ2-3; TRBD2 is a possible D gene (6 bases). CDR1 and CDR2 from the germline V gene are DFQATT and SNEGSKA (reference sequence). Trimming removed 6 bases from V and 2 bases from J, with 18 bases in between. The CDR3 is 15 residues long. This chain's CDR3 is CSARTVTSITDTQYF. As DNA, the CDR3 is TGCAGTGCGCGAACCGTGACTAGTATCACAGATACGCAGTATTTT.

This chain links TRBV20-1 with TRBJ2-1, with 11 bases lining up with TRBD2. V lost 6 bases, J lost 5 bases, and 12 bases stayed unmatched. CDR1 is DFQATT and CDR2 is SNEGSKA in the germline V gene (reference sequence). The CDR3 covers 16 residues. In DNA form, the CDR3 reads TGCAGTGCGAACTCTCCGGGACTAGCGGCCAACAATGAGCAGTTCTTC. Translated, it gives CSANSPGLAANNEQFF.

A few counts support this clonotype. The V gene is TRBV11-2, the J gene TRBJ2-7; weak D call: TRBD2 (5 bases). The CDR3 is made up of 13 amino acids. V dropped 3 bases and J dropped 4 bases, with 10 bases sitting between them. Germline assignment: CDR1 SGHAT and CDR2 FQNNGV. The CDR3 reads CASSFVLGYEQYF. CDR3 DNA sequence: TGTGCCAGCAGCTTCGTACTAGGGTACGAGCAGTACTTC.

This clonotype has a handful of counts. The V gene is TRBV5-1, the J gene TRBJ2-5; no reliable D call. Germline V gene sequence: CDR1 SGHRS, CDR2 YFSETQ. V was cut by 4 bases and J by 2 bases, with 18 bases left in between. CDR3 length: 16 amino acids. CDR3 coding DNA: TGCGCCAGCAGCCTCATAGGGAAGGGTGGACAAGAGACCCAGTACTTC. Residues: CASSLIGKGGQETQYF.

This chain joins TRBV6-5 and TRBJ2-7, with a tentative D call TRBD2 (5 bases). From germline, CDR1 is MNHEY and CDR2 SVGAGI. Between the trimmed V and J ends, which lost 8 bases and 1 base, there was a span of 21 bases. The CDR3 covers 16 residues. The DNA for the CDR3 is TGTGCCAGCGATTACCGGGTAAGCGGAACTTCCTACGAGCAGTACTTC. It encodes CASDYRVSGTSYEQYF.

The J gene is TRBJ2-3, the V gene TRBV20-1, with D maybe TRBD2 (5 bases). The CDR3 length is 13 residues. Trimming pared 1 base from V and 3 bases from J, leaving 8 bases between. Germline assignment: CDR1 DFQATT and CDR2 SNEGSKA (reference sequence). The CDR3 nucleotides read TGCAGTGCTAGAGTCCGGGGTACAGATACGCAGTATTTT. Protein product: CSARVRGTDTQYF.

The gene calls are TRBV28 and TRBJ1-5; TRBD1 matches at 7 bases. This CDR3 comprises 14 residues. The germline CDR1 and CDR2 sequences are MDHEN and SYDVKM. V lost 5 bases to trimming and J lost 5 bases; unmatched junction nucleotides: 6. CDR3: CASSGPGQYQPQHF. The DNA of the CDR3 is TGTGCCAGCAGTGGTCCGGGACAGTATCAGCCCCAGCATTTT.

This clonotype was counted a few times. The chain employs TRBV20-1 and TRBJ2-1; TRBD2 aligns across 8 bases. The CDR3 extends over 16 amino acids. Germline lookup yields CDR1 DFQATT and CDR2 SNEGSKA (reference sequence). The V and J ends lost 0 bases and 5 bases, in that order; junction bases with no gene match: 9. The CDR3 spells CSARDPGGATNNEQFF. The CDR3 DNA follows: TGCAGTGCTAGAGATCCCGGGGGGGCTACAAACAATGAGCAGTTCTTC.

Only a few counts were recorded for this clonotype. The chain employs TRBV12-3 or TRBV12-4 and TRBJ1-2; a weak D match, TRBD1 (6 bases). The CDR3 consists of 12 residues. Trimming removed 5 bases at V and 8 bases at J, with 12 bases between. This chain's CDR3 is CASSRTALGYTF. Here the CDR3 DNA reads TGTGCCAGCAGTCGGACAGCCCTGGGCTACACCTTC.

This clonotype was observed once. This CDR3 reads CSAWALGPGEQFF. In nucleotides, the CDR3 is TGCAGTGCCTGGGCACTAGGCCCTGGGGAGCAGTTCTTC. This chain links TRBV20-1 with TRBJ2-1; possible D gene TRBD2, 5 bases. CDR1 is DFQATT and CDR2 is SNEGSKA in the germline V gene (reference sequence). Trimming removed 6 bases at V and 10 bases at J, with 19 bases between. The CDR3 contains 13 residues.

The V gene is TRBV20-1, the J gene TRBJ2-7; TRBD1 agrees at 8 bases. The CDR3 is made up of 13 amino acids. V gave up 6 bases and J gave up 7 bases; unmatched junction bases: 11. Germline CDR1 and CDR2: DFQATT and SNEGSKA (reference sequence). The CDR3 is CSAKSRDRREQYF. As DNA, the CDR3 is TGCAGTGCCAAAAGCCGGGACAGGAGAGAGCAGTACTTC.

The CDR3 region is CASSPDHSYNEQYF. Here the CDR3 DNA reads TGTGCCAGCAGCCCCGACCACTCCTACAATGAGCAGTACTTC. V usage is TRBV7-3 and J usage is TRBJ2-1; D is unresolved. The J call may be wrong; the DNA end is better matched by TRBJ2-7. The CDR3 length is 14 residues. Germline assignment: CDR1 SGHTA and CDR2 FQGTGA.

V is TRBV27 and J is TRBJ1-5; D is perhaps TRBD1 (5 bases). CDR3 length: 15 residues. V lost 6 bases and J lost 3, with 15 bases in between. From germline, CDR1 is MNHEY and CDR2 SMNVEV (reference sequence). The CDR3, as DNA: TGTGCCAGCAGACCTTGGGGAGGGGACAATCAGCCCCAGCATTTT. Translating it yields CASRPWGGDNQPQHF.

J is TRBJ2-1 and V is TRBV7-9, with 8 nucleotides matching TRBD1. This CDR3 spans 14 amino acids. Germline trimming cut 5 bases from V and 8 bases from J; bases unmatched to any gene: 8. Germline V CDR1 and CDR2: SEHNR, FQNEAQ (reference sequence). CDR3 sequence reads: CASSIGQGIDEQFF. CDR3 bases: TGTGCCAGCAGCATCGGACAGGGAATCGATGAGCAGTTCTTC.